Below are 3 T cell receptor beta chains sequenced from a single sample in a study of T cells in Graves' hyperthyroidism and ophthalmopathy. Amplified regions were TCR beta CDR3 sequences from RNA transcripts. First-round RT-PCR targeting the TCR CDR3 was performed with the HTBI primer set. TCRdb called the multiplex PCR reads again in MiXCR, with one record for every CDR3 protein. Of 550,000 to 700,000 distinct CDR3 sequences listed, around 46% are singletons. The sequencing input was peripheral blood or thyroid tissue (not recorded which). These receptors were taken from an adult woman with Graves' disease, either hyperthyroidism or ophthalmopathy (not recorded which).

This clonotype appeared many times. V is TRBV28 and J is TRBJ2-7; D is undetermined. This CDR3 is 11 amino acids long. The V gene's germline CDR1 is MDHEN and CDR2 SYDVKM. V lost 6 bases, J lost 5 bases, and 8 bases lay in between. The CDR3 region has the DNA TGTGCCAGCAGCGGGCAGGACGAGCAGTACTTC. Amino acid sequence: CASSGQDEQYF.

This sequence joins TRBV10-3 and TRBJ1-2; D unresolved. Germline CDR1 and CDR2: ENHRY and SYGVKD. The V end was cut by 4 bases, the J end by 3 bases, with 3 bases between. This CDR3 contains 11 residues. The CDR3 nucleotides are TGTGCCATCAGTGGGGACTATGGCTACACCTTC. Residues: CAISGDYGYTF.

Many counts were recorded for this clonotype. V is TRBV29-1 and J is TRBJ1-4; maybe TRBD1 (6 bases). This CDR3 spans 14 amino acids. The germline CDR1 and CDR2 sequences are SQVTM and ANQGSEA. V gave up 4 bases and J gave up 8 bases, with 17 bases separating them. The CDR3 bases are TGCAGCGTTGCCGAGGGGGGGGATTGGGAAAAACTGTTTTTT. It is translated as CSVAEGGDWEKLFF.